The sequence of this T cell receptor beta chain was determined in a study of Ad26.COV2.S vaccination and SARS-CoV-2 variants. V lost 4 bases, J lost 9 bases, and 16 bases lay in between. Germline V lookup: CDR1 LGHNA, CDR2 YSLEER. The CDR3 contains 15 residues. Treatment given: roughly 18 received Ad26.COV2.S at low or high dose, single or two shots; roughly five received placebo; per-sample allocation not given. Day 63 following the first vaccine or placebo injection was when the samples were taken. Profiled with immunoSEQ multiplex PCR; TCRdb holds only in-frame clones, not every one. The table includes around 300,000 clones, under 90% detected once.

Sequencing used peripheral blood, obtained in a trial of Ad26.COV2.S vaccine versus placebo. The V call is TRBV4-3, the J call TRBJ1-6, with D tentatively TRBD1 (6 bases). The TCR sequence derives from a person aged 18 to 65 who received the Ad26.COV2.S COVID-19 vaccine or a placebo. The CDR3 region is CASSLGRQGGSPLHF. CDR3 bases: TGCGCCAGCAGCCTCGGAAGACAAGGGGGTTCACCCCTCCACTTT.